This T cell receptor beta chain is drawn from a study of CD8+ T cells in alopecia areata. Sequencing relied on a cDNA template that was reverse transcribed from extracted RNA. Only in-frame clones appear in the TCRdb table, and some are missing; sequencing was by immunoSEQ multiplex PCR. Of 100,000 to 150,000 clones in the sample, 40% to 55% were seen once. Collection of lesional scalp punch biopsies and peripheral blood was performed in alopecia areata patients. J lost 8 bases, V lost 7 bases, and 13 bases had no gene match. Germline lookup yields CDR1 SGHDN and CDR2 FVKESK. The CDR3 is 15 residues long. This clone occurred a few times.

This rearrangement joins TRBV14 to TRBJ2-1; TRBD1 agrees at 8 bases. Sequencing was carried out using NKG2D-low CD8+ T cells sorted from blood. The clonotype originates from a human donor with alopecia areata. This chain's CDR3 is CASTRAGQGSDEQFF. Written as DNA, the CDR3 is TGTGCCAGCACCAGGGCAGGACAGGGCTCGGATGAGCAGTTCTTC. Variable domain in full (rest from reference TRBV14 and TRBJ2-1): EAGVTQFPSHSVIEKGQTVTLRCDPISGHDNLYWYRRVMGKEIKFLLHFVKESKQDESGMPNNRFLAERTGGTYSTLKVQPAELEDSGVYFCASTRAGQGSDEQFFGPGTRLTVL.